One and the same sample provided the 9 T cell receptor beta chains below, sequenced in a study of blood T cells in healthy people across ages. With a J-beta primer mix and a sample-barcoded 5' primer, a second PCR ran about 6 to 11 cycles. A single record per CDR3 protein comes from TCRdb applying MiXCR to the 5' RACE reads. The sample has more than 650,000 distinct CDR3 sequences, roughly 26% seen once. The sample was also reused in another study, on T cells of mothers and their children.

The sample was blood. The receptors here all came from a boy aged 5 to 17 in good health.

V usage is TRBV9 and J usage is TRBJ2-7; 12 nucleotides line up with TRBD1. The ends lost 4 bases at V and 3 bases at J; junction bases unmatched: 5. Germline V gene sequence: CDR1 SGDLS, CDR2 YYNGEE. This CDR3 comprises 15 residues. The CDR3 sequence: CASSLGQGAIYEQYF. The CDR3 DNA reads TGTGCCAGCAGCTTGGGACAGGGGGCCATCTACGAGCAGTACTTC.

The chain joins TRBV12-3 or TRBV12-4 to TRBJ1-4, with D maybe TRBD1 (6 bases). The CDR3 is 13 residues long. V was clipped by 9 bases and J by 8 bases, with 16 bases between them. Here the CDR3 DNA reads TGTGCCAGTTTTATGACAGGAGAGGAAAAACTGTTTTTT. Translated, it gives CASFMTGEEKLFF.

V and J are TRBV4-2 and TRBJ2-3; D is ambiguous. The CDR3 runs 13 residues. Germline values: CDR1 LGHNA, CDR2 YNFKEQ. The V end lost 0 bases, the J end lost 2 bases, and 3 bases lay between the germline ends. The CDR3 nucleotides are TGTGCCAGCAGCCAAGACGTCACAGATACGCAGTATTTT. Its translation: CASSQDVTDTQYF.

This clonotype came up a few times. This chain uses TRBV6-2 or TRBV6-3 with TRBJ2-7; 8 nucleotides align to TRBD2. Germline lookup yields CDR1 MNHEY and CDR2 SVGEGT. The trim removed 7 bases at V and 2 bases at J, leaving 7 bases unmatched. This CDR3 is built from 14 residues. The CDR3 DNA follows: TGTGCCAGCACCCGGGGGGGGAGCGCCTACGAGCAGTACTTC. Residues: CASTRGGSAYEQYF.

This chain connects TRBV7-3 to TRBJ2-5, with TRBD1 matching over 11 bases. The V gene's germline CDR1 is SGHTA and CDR2 FQGTGA. The CDR3 length is 16 residues. J was trimmed by 2 bases and V by 4 bases; bases with no gene match: 6. The CDR3 DNA reads as TGTGCCAGCAGCTACTCCGGGACAGGGGGACAAGAGACCCAGTACTTC. It specifies CASSYSGTGGQETQYF.

The chain combines TRBV27 with TRBJ2-5, with D possibly matching TRBD2 (5 bases). V was clipped by 7 bases and J by 5 bases, with 14 bases between them. The CDR3 totals 13 residues. Germline V CDR1 and CDR2: MNHEY, SMNVEV (reference sequence). The CDR3: CASKGADEETQYF. The CDR3 DNA reads as TGTGCCAGCAAGGGAGCGGATGAGGAGACCCAGTACTTC.

This chain uses TRBV5-1 with TRBJ2-5; D is uncertain. The end of the DNA fits TRBJ2-1 better, so the J call may be wrong. Germline assignment: CDR1 SGHRS and CDR2 YFSETQ. The length of the CDR3 is 13 residues. The CDR3 protein is CASSRMIGNEQFF. CDR3 in DNA: TGCGCCAGCAGCCGTATGATAGGTAATGAGCAGTTCTTC.

The chain recombines TRBV21-1 with TRBJ1-1. TRBV21-1 is a pseudogene segment. The CDR3 is made up of 14 amino acids. This CDR3 reads CASSNPASDTEAFF. The CDR3 coding sequence is TGTGCCAGCAGCAACCCCGCGTCCGACACTGAAGCTTTCTTT.

This clonotype appeared a few times. The V and J genes are TRBV3-1 and TRBJ1-2; no firm D call. Germline V gives CDR1 LGHDT, CDR2 YNNKEL (reference sequence). The CDR3 length is 15 residues. V gave up 1 base and J gave up 4 bases, with 13 bases separating them. The DNA of the CDR3 is TGTGCCAGCAGCCAAGGCCCCGACGGAATCTATGGCTACACCTTC. Amino acid sequence: CASSQGPDGIYGYTF.